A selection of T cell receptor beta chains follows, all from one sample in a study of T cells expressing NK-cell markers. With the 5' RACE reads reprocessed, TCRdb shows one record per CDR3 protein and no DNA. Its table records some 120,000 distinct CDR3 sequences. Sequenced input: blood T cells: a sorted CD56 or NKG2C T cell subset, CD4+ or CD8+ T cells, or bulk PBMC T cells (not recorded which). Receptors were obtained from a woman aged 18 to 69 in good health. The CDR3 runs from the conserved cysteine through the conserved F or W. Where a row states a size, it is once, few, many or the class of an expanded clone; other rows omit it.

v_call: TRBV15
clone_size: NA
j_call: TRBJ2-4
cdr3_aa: CATGEPHGGKNIQYF

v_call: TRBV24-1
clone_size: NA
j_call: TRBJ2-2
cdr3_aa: CATSDRGTSGTGELFF

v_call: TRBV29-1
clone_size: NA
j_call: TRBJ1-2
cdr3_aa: CSAVGPELGYGYTF

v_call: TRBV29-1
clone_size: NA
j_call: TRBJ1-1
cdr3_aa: CSGKQGAYTEAFF

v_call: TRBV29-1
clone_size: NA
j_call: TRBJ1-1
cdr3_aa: CSVLEDTEAFF

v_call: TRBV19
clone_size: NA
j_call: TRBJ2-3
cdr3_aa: CASRAPSTDTQYF

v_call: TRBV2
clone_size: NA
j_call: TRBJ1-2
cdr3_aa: CASKDQGLSGYTF

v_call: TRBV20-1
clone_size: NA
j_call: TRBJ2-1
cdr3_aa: CSSRDPDRPYNEQFF

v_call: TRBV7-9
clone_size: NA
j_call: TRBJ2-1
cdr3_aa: CASSLNPASYTYNEQFF

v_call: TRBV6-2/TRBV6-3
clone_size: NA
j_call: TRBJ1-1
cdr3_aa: CASSGTGTEYRYTEAFF

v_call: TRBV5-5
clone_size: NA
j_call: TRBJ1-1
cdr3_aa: CASSVGREVTEAFF

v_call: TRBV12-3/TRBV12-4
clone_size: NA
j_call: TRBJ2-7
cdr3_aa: CASSFAPGLSYEQYF

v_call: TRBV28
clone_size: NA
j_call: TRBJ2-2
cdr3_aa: CASSSGLPNTGELFF

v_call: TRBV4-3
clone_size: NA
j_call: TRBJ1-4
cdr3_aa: CASSNVGGAPGQSNEKLFF

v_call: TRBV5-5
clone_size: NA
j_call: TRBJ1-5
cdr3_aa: CASSFGGMGQPQHF

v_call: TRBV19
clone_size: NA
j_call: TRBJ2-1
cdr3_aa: CATTGTGVEQFF

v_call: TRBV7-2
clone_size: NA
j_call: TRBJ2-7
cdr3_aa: CASSFTSATYEQYF

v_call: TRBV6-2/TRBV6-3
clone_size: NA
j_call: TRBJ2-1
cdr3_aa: CASSYLGYNEQFF

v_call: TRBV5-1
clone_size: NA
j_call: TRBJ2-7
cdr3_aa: CASSLLRGGGSYEQYF

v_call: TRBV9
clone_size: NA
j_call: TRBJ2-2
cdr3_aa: CASSGQREEYTGELFF

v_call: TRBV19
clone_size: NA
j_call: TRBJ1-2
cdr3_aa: CASSIQTDDGYTF

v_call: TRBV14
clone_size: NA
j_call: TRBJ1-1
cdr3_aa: CASSQGSRDRGFGAFF

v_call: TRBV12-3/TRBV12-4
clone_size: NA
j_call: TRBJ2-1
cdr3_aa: CASSLLGTAYNEQFF

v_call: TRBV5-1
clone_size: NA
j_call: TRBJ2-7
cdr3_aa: CASSGKSPSGRSANYEQYF

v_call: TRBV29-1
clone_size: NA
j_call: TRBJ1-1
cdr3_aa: CSVDSNTEAFF

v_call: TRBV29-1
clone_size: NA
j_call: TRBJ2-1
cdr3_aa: CSVEREAYPNEQFF

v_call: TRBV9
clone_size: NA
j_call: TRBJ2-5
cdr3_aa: CASSESGGGQETQYF

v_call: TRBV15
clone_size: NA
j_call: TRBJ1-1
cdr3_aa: CATSREGGSMNTEAFF

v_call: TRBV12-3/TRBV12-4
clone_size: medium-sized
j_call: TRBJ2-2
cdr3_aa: CASSFEGQGTGELFF

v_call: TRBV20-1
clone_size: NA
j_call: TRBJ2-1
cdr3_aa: CSGNSGHSYNEQFF

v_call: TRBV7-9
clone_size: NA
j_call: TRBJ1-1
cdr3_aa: CASSLDRTNTEAFF

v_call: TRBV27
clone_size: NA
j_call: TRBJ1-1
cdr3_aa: CASSPGAGTEAFF

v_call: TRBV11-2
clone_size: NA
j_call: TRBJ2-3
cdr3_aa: CASSLAALNTQYF

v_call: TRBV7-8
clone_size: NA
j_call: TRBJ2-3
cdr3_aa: CATKRGAADTQYF

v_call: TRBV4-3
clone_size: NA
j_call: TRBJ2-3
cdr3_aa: CASSQLDLALAFPSTDTQYF

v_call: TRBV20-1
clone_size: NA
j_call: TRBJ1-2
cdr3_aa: CSAPQGRDGYTF

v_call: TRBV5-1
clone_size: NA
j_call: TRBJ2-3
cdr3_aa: CASSWGTDTQYF

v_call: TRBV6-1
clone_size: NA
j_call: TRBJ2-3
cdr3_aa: CASSVSGTGSDTQYF

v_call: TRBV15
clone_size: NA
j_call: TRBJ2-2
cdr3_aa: CATSTLGGGELFF

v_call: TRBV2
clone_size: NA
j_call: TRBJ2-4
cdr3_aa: CASSTIDPLAKNIQYF

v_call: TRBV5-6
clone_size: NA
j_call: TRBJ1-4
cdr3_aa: CAWGSASYLIGEKLFF

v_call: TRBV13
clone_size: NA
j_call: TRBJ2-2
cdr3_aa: CASSLGTTNTGELFF

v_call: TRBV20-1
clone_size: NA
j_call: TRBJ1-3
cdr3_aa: CSAREGAGNTIYF

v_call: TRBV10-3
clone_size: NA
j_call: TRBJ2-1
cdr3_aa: CAISEGGELAAYNEQFF

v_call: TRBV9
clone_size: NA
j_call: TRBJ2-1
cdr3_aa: CASSVGANDEQFF

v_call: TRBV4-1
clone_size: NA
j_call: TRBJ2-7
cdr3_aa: CASSQMGGLSSYEQYF